This T cell receptor beta chain is from a study of control samples from healthy donors and cancer patients (dated by TCRdb to about 2020). The library was prepared using the immunoSEQ multiplex PCR assay. Not all clones reach the TCRdb copy of this immuneACCESS table, which keeps in-frame sequences only. Checked studies attribute under half of the gap to unresolved V genes and leave the rest unexplained. In this sample the table shows roughly 140,000 clones, under 90% of which occur a single time. The ten largest clones add up to 4% to 5.5% of the sample. The V end gives up 3 bases and the J end 7 bases, leaving 5 bases in the junction not matched to a gene. Looking up the germline V gene yields CDR1 SGHTA and CDR2 FQGNSA. From its cysteine to its phenylalanine, the CDR3 spans 15 amino acids. Only the CDR3 DNA is retained, 45 bases long and in frame from the first base. This clone has just one count. Its cognate antigen has yet to be identified. No base quality values were provided; no much bigger clone lies one nucleotide off.

The receptor was isolated from a man between 25 and 39 years old in good health. Sequenced input: blood. Here the chain combines TRBV7-2 and TRBJ2-4, and 11 junctional nucleotides match TRBD1. The sequenced DNA is TGTGCCAGCAGCTTGGGGACAGGGGGGAGTAACATTCAGTACTTC. Translated, this is CASSLGTGGSNIQYF.